Below, one T cell receptor beta chain is given with its context. Its antigen is unidentified. V was shortened by 6 bases and J by 10 bases, with 18 bases between the two germline ends. The CDR3 loop spans 14 amino acids. Per the germline V gene, CDR1 is LNHDA and CDR2 is SQIVND (reference sequence). The data stem from a study of CD8+CD57+ T cells in acquired aplastic anemia. In the study overall: Across the sorted CD4+ and CD8+ cells, DNA amounts averaged approximately 3.1 ug. On average, healthy donors gave some 11 million reads for CD4+ cells.

TCR beta VDJ and CDR3 were profiled, and genomic DNA was the template. One entry per CDR3 protein, called by TCRdb with MiXCR from the reads. The sample gives hundreds of thousands of distinct CDR3 sequences, under 80% of which show up once; approximately 3.9% is in the top ten. Study observations and caveats: Levels of CD8+ Simpson's diversity were not significantly distinct in patients versus controls. The same twenty-nine CD8+ CDR3 sequences occurred in patients and in controls.

Sequenced sample: sorted CD4+, CD8+, or CD8+CD57+ T cells (not recorded which) from PBMCs. The sequence came from a human donor in good health, serving as a control. The chain uses TRBV19 and TRBJ1-4; possibly TRBD1 for D (5 bases). The CDR3 spells CASRRETAGGKLFF. The CDR3 DNA reads as TGTGCCAGTAGGAGGGAGACTGCGGGGGGAAAACTGTTTTTT. Looking up the rest from reference TRBV19 and TRBJ1-4 gives the full variable domain: DGGITQSPKYLFRKEGQNVTLSCEQNLNHDAMYWYRQDPGQGLRLIYYSQIVNDFQKGDIAEGYSVSREKKESFPLTVTSAQKNPTAFYLCASRRETAGGKLFFGSGTQLSVL.